This is a list of T cell receptor beta chains from one sample in a study of control samples from healthy donors and cancer patients. TCRdb keeps only in-frame clones here, not all; method: immunoSEQ multiplex PCR. The table shows over 150,000 clones, with roughly 94% occurring only once. The sequencing sample was made of PBMCs. Receptors originate from a man between 60 and 75 years old with colorectal cancer. Each CDR3 is given with its conserved first and last residue. Each record gives: J gene, clone size, D gene, V gene, CDR3 DNA, CDR3 protein. The D gene is left open where the match is weak. Not all rows give a size; the values are once, few, many and, for expanded clones, a class.

>TRBJ2-3|.|TRBD1|TRBV7-2
TGTGCCACCTCCTTAGGGGACAGGGGCACAGATACGCAGTATTTT
CATSLGDRGTDTQYF
>TRBJ1-2|.|TRBD1|TRBV7-2
TGTGCCAGCAGCTTAGGACAGGGGGCGAGAGGCTACACCTTC
CASSLGQGARGYTF
>TRBJ2-3|.|TRBD1|TRBV6-5
TGTGCCAGCAGGCGGGACAGGGGAACAGATACGCAGTATTTT
CASRRDRGTDTQYF
>TRBJ2-7|.|.|TRBV7-9
TGTGCCAGCAGCTTCACCGGACCGGCGGCCGAGCAGTACTTC
CASSFTGPAAEQYF
>TRBJ1-2|once|TRBD1|TRBV9
TGTGCCAGCAGCGCCCCGGGGACAGGGGCTAACTATGGCTACACCTTC
CASSAPGTGANYGYTF
>TRBJ2-7|.|.|TRBV4-1
TGCGCCAGCAGCCAAGATCGCGGGGACGAGCAGTACTTC
CASSQDRGDEQYF
>TRBJ2-5|.|.|TRBV28
TGTGCCAGCAGTCCCCCACAGGGAGGCCCAAAGACCCAGTACTTC
CASSPPQGGPKTQYF
>TRBJ1-1|.|TRBD1|TRBV6-5
TGTGCCAGCAGTCAGGGGGGGAGCACTGAAGCTTTCTTT
CASSQGGSTEAFF
>TRBJ1-2|.|TRBD1|TRBV6-5
TGTGCCAGCAGTACGAGACAGGGATATAACTATGGCTACACCTTC
CASSTRQGYNYGYTF
>TRBJ2-1|.|.|TRBV28
TGTGCCAGGCTCCAGGGGGGGGGCCTCTCCTACAATGAGCAGTTCTTC
CARLQGGGLSYNEQFF
>TRBJ2-1|.|TRBD2|TRBV24-1
TGTGCCACCAGTGATTTTGGCGGGGGTGCAACCCCCCACACTAAACACTACAATGAGCAGTTCTTC
CATSDFGGGATPHTKHYNEQFF
>TRBJ1-5|.|.|TRBV6-1
TGTGCCAGCAGTGAACCAGTTAATAGCAATCAGCCCCAGCATTTT
CASSEPVNSNQPQHF
>TRBJ1-1|.|.|TRBV9
TGTGCCAGCAGCGTAGGGGAAGTTATGAACACTGAAGCTTTCTTT
CASSVGEVMNTEAFF
>TRBJ1-1|.|.|TRBV4-1
TGCGCCAGCAGCCAAGAACAGGGCCCCATGAACACTGAAGCTTTCTTT
CASSQEQGPMNTEAFF
>TRBJ1-2|.|TRBD1|TRBV24-1
TGTGCCACCAGTGATTCCGGGACAGGGGGAAACTATGGCTACACCTTC
CATSDSGTGGNYGYTF
>TRBJ1-4|.|.|TRBV6-2/TRBV6-3
TGTGCCAGCAGTTATACGGGGACTAATGAAAAACTGTTTTTT
CASSYTGTNEKLFF
>TRBJ2-3|once|.|TRBV5-5
TGTGCCAGCAGCTTGGGACTGGATACGCAGTATTTT
CASSLGLDTQYF
>TRBJ1-4|.|TRBD1|TRBV4-1
TGCGCCAGCAGGGGACAGGGGCTTAATGAAAAACTGTTTTTT
CASRGQGLNEKLFF
>TRBJ1-3|.|.|TRBV7-9
TGTGCCAGCAGCTTCGGGGCTCTAGCTGGAAACACCATATATTTT
CASSFGALAGNTIYF
>TRBJ1-6|.|.|TRBV3-1/TRBV3-2
TGTGCCAGCAGCCAAGGGAGGACAATTTCACCCCTCCACTTT
CASSQGRTISPLHF
>TRBJ2-3|.|TRBD2|TRBV18
TGTGCCAGCTCACCTTCCAGCGGGGGGCCGAGGGCCACAGATACGCAGTATTTT
CASSPSSGGPRATDTQYF
>TRBJ2-5|once|.|TRBV7-9
TGTGCCAGCAGCTTATGGTCTGATCAGCTGGCCCAGTACTTC
CASSLWSDQLAQYF
>TRBJ1-1|.|TRBD1|TRBV7-9
TGTGCCAGCAGCCCGACCCCACCCGGGACAGTCGGGACTGAAGCTTTCTTT
CASSPTPPGTVGTEAFF
>TRBJ1-5|.|.|TRBV19
TGTGCCAGTAGTATGATAGGGAGGCAGGGGTTTCAAAATTTT
CASSMIGRQGFQNF
>TRBJ1-6|.|.|TRBV3-1/TRBV3-2
TGTGCCAGCAGCCAAGGGTGGGGGGCGGATAATTCACCCCTCCACTTT
CASSQGWGADNSPLHF
>TRBJ2-3|.|.|TRBV7-9
TGTGCCAGCAGCTTAGGGACGGGGGTTGGGGATACGCAGTATTTT
CASSLGTGVGDTQYF
>TRBJ1-5|.|.|TRBV4-2
TGTGCCAGCAGCCAAGATGTGGGGGAAGGACCCCAGCATTTT
CASSQDVGEGPQHF
>TRBJ1-2|.|.|TRBV7-8
TGTGCCAGCAGACAATCCCCTGGGGATAACTATGGCTACACCTTC
CASRQSPGDNYGYTF
>TRBJ1-1|.|.|TRBV29-1
TGCAGCTCCCAAACGGGGCAGGGGAACACTGAAGCTTTCTTT
CSSQTGQGNTEAFF
>TRBJ1-1|few|.|TRBV18
TGTGCCAGCTCACCGTCAGAGGAAACTGAAGCTTTCTTT
CASSPSEETEAFF
>TRBJ2-1|.|TRBD2|TRBV5-1
TGCGCCAGCAGCCGCCAGACTAGCGGGGGGATTATTTACAATGAGCAGTTCTTC
CASSRQTSGGIIYNEQFF
>TRBJ1-1|.|.|TRBV30
TGTGCCTGGAGTTTCCCGGATAGGGACACTGAAGCTTTCTTT
CAWSFPDRDTEAFF
>TRBJ1-2|.|.|TRBV6-6
TGTGCCAGCCGGAGGGCGGCTGCTAACTATGGCTACACCTTC
CASRRAAANYGYTF
>TRBJ2-5|.|TRBD1|TRBV28
TGTGCCAGCAGCCCCCCCCGACAGGGGAGTAGGGAGACCCAGTACTTC
CASSPPRQGSRETQYF
>TRBJ1-5|.|.|TRBV30
TGTGCCTGGAGTGCCAAAGGGTGGGGGAATAATCAGCCCCAGCATTTT
CAWSAKGWGNNQPQHF
>TRBJ1-2|.|.|TRBV27
TGTGCCAGCAGTTTAGTTTTGGGGGCGGACGGCTACACCTTC
CASSLVLGADGYTF
>TRBJ2-7|once|.|TRBV29-1
TGCAGCGTAGGGTTCAGGGAAGGAGAGCAGTACTTC
CSVGFREGEQYF
>TRBJ1-6|.|.|TRBV5-4
TGTGCCAGCAGCTTGCAGGAAGACTCACCCCTCCACTTT
CASSLQEDSPLHF
>TRBJ2-5|.|TRBD2|TRBV4-1
TGCGCCAGCAGCCACCAACTAGCGGGGGGGCCGGTGGAGGAGACCCAGTACTTC
CASSHQLAGGPVEETQYF
>TRBJ2-7|.|TRBD1|TRBV3-1/TRBV3-2
TGTGCCAGCAGCCATGGGGACAGGGGCGAATACGAGCAGTACTTC
CASSHGDRGEYEQYF
>TRBJ2-5|.|.|TRBV2
TGTGCCAGCATAGCGGTGAAAGAGACCCAGTACTTC
CASIAVKETQYF
>TRBJ2-7|.|.|TRBV6-2/TRBV6-3
TGTGCCAGCAGTTTCACGGGACCGCAAGACTACGAGCAGTACTTC
CASSFTGPQDYEQYF
>TRBJ1-1|.|.|TRBV6-1
TGTGCCAGCAGTGAAGTGGGGGGGGTCACTGAAGCTTTCTTT
CASSEVGGVTEAFF
>TRBJ1-1|.|.|TRBV9
TGTGCCAGCAGCGTATTGCCGGAGAAGAACACTGAAGCTTTCTTT
CASSVLPEKNTEAFF
>TRBJ1-4|.|.|TRBV7-8
TGTGCCAGCAGCCCGCACATATCCCGACAGACTAATGAAAAACTGTTTTTT
CASSPHISRQTNEKLFF
>TRBJ1-4|once|.|TRBV7-9
TGTGCCAGCAGCTTAGCGCTGTCGGGACTGCTTAATGAAAAACTGTTTTTT
CASSLALSGLLNEKLFF
>TRBJ1-5|.|TRBD1|TRBV6-2/TRBV6-3
TGTGCCAGCAGCAGGGGGTTTAGCAATCAGCCCCAGCATTTT
CASSRGFSNQPQHF
>TRBJ1-2|.|.|TRBV4-1
TGCGCCAGCAGCCAAGTCAGATCGGGGGGGAATGGCTACACCTTC
CASSQVRSGGNGYTF
>TRBJ1-1|.|.|TRBV9
TGTGCCAGCAGCGTAGGGGGGGCGCCCACTGAAGCTTTCTTT
CASSVGGAPTEAFF
>TRBJ2-3|.|.|TRBV2
TGTGCCAGCACTCCGGGGGGGGACAGGATCACAGATACGCAGTATTTT
CASTPGGDRITDTQYF
>TRBJ2-3|.|TRBD2|TRBV3-1/TRBV3-2
TGTGCCAGCAGCCAAAGCGGGGGGATCACAGATACGCAGTATTTT
CASSQSGGITDTQYF
>TRBJ1-4|once|TRBD1|TRBV5-1
TGCGCCAGCAGCTTAACAGGGGCCACTAATGAAAAACTGTTTTTT
CASSLTGATNEKLFF
>TRBJ1-2|.|TRBD1|TRBV19
TGTGCCAGTAGCCGTACCCTGGGACAGCCCTATGGCTACACCTTC
CASSRTLGQPYGYTF
>TRBJ2-5|.|.|TRBV5-4
TGTGCCAGCAGCTTGCAAGCCCCAGGAGAGACCCAGTACTTC
CASSLQAPGETQYF
>TRBJ2-7|.|TRBD1|TRBV19
TGTGCCAGTAGTCCGCTGACAGGGGACTACGAGCAGTACTTC
CASSPLTGDYEQYF
>TRBJ2-2|.|.|TRBV18
TGTGCCAGCTCACCGCCGGACCGTCTGGTACCCGGGGAGCTGTTTTTT
CASSPPDRLVPGELFF
>TRBJ2-7|.|TRBD1|TRBV28
TGTGCCACCTGGGACAGGGCAGGCGAGCAGTACTTC
CATWDRAGEQYF